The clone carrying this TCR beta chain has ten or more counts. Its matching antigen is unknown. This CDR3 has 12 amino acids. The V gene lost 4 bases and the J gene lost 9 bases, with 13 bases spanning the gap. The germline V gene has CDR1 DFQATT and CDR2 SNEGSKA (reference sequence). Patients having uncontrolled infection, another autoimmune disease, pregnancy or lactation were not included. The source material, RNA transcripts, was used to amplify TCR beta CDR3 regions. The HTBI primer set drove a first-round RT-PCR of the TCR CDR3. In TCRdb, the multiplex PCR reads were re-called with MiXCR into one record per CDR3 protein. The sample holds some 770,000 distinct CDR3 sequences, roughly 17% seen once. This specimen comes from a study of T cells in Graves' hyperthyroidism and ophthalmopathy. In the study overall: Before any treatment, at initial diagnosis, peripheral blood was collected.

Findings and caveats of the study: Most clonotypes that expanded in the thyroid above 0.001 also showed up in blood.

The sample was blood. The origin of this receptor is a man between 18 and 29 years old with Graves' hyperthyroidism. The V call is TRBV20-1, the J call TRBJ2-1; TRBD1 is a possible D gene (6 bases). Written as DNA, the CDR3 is TGCAGTGCTACTTCCGGGACACTTGAGCAGTTCTTC. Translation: CSATSGTLEQFF.